The TCR beta chain under discussion was sequenced for a study of shared clonotypes between healthy human individuals. Study-wide findings and caveats: Investigators expected sequencing depth to affect clonotype sharing among donors.

On this clone itself: Its antigen remains unknown.

Sequenced by immunoSEQ multiplex PCR; TCRdb stores in-frame clones only, minus some. The sample consists of about 1 million clones, around 74% of them appearing once. The CDR3 is 14 residues long. The V and J ends lost 6 bases and 5 bases respectively, with 14 bases between them. Looked up from germline, CDR1 is MNHEY and CDR2 is SMNVEV (reference sequence). The chain joins TRBV27 to TRBJ2-1; the D gene could be TRBD1 or TRBD2 (5 bases each). The sequenced material came from memory CD4+ T cells sorted from blood. The subset here: CD45RA-negative fraction. This sequence was found in a man between 18 and 29 years old in good health. This chain's CDR3 is CASRGEKINNEQFF. The CDR3 DNA follows: TGTGCCAGCAGAGGGGAGAAGATAAACAATGAGCAGTTCTTC.